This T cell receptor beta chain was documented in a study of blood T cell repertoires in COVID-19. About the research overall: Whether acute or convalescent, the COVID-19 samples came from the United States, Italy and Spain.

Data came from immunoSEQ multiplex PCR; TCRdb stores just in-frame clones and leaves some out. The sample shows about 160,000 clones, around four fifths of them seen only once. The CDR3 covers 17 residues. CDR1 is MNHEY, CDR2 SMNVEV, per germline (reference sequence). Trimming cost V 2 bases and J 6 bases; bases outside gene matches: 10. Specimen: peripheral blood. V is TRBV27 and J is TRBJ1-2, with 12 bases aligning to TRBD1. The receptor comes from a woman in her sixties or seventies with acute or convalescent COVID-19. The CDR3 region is CASSLLGSGQGANGYTF. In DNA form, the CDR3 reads TGTGCCAGCAGTTTACTAGGATCGGGACAGGGGGCTAATGGCTACACCTTC.